These 29 T cell receptor beta chains came from one sample sequenced in a study of Graves' ophthalmopathy and Graves' hyperthyroidism. For repertoire sequencing, the TCR beta CDR3 regions were amplified from RNA transcripts. First-round RT-PCR employed HTBI primers, with a second-round multiplex PCR after it. TCRdb reanalysed the multiplex PCR reads using MiXCR and keeps one entry per CDR3 protein. The sample shows over 650,000 distinct CDR3 sequences, about two fifths of them seen only once. Sequenced input: peripheral blood. Receptor source: an adult man with Graves' ophthalmopathy.

The table lists this clonotype with many counts. V is TRBV2 and J is TRBJ1-2; D is unclear. The CDR3 extends over 11 amino acids. The V end was cut by 10 bases, the J end by 4 bases, with 10 bases between. CDR1 is SNHLY, CDR2 FYNNEI, per germline. CDR3 sequence: CATPQFYGYTF. CDR3 in DNA: TGTGCCACCCCGCAGTTCTATGGCTACACCTTC.

In this sample, this clonotype turned up many times. J is TRBJ1-1 and V is TRBV19, with unresolved D. Germline CDR1 is LNHDA and CDR2 is SQIVND (reference sequence). Deletions cut 8 bases from V and 4 bases from J, with 17 bases between. The CDR3 has 14 residues. CDR3 in DNA: TGTGCCAGTGAGCCCGCGCGGGGAAGCACTGAAGCTTTCTTT. It is translated as CASEPARGSTEAFF.

The chain couples TRBV18 to TRBJ1-1, with D unresolved. The CDR3 totals 14 residues. Germline values: CDR1 KGHSH, CDR2 LQKENI. Trimming took 2 bases from V and 0 from J, leaving 7 bases between them. This chain's CDR3 is CASSPSRMNTEAFF. The CDR3 bases are TGTGCCAGCTCACCATCGCGGATGAACACTGAAGCTTTCTTT.

This clonotype was recorded many times. V usage is TRBV4-2 and J usage is TRBJ2-5; 8 positions match TRBD2. The ends lost 3 bases at V and 2 bases at J; junction bases unmatched: 8. The CDR3 sequence is 16 residues long. Germline values: CDR1 LGHNA, CDR2 YNFKEQ. This CDR3 is CASSQEAGVEQETQYF. The CDR3 DNA follows: TGTGCCAGCAGCCAGGAAGCGGGAGTGGAGCAAGAGACCCAGTACTTC.

The CDR3 is CASWRGTGGPSTNEKLFF. In DNA, the CDR3 is TGTGCCAGTTGGAGGGGGACAGGGGGGCCCTCAACTAATGAAAAACTGTTTTTT. This sequence joins TRBV2 and TRBJ1-4, with 11 bases that match TRBD1. CDR3 length equals 18 residues. Germline trimming cut 9 bases from V and 0 bases from J; bases unmatched to any gene: 12. Germline V lookup: CDR1 SNHLY, CDR2 FYNNEI.

This sequence joins TRBV7-9 and TRBJ2-5; D assignment may be TRBD1 or TRBD2 (5 bases each). This CDR3 region has 14 residues. V was shortened by 5 bases and J by 7 bases, with 17 bases between the two germline ends. Germline V CDR1 and CDR2: SEHNR, FQNEAQ (reference sequence). CDR3 amino acids: CASSPDGTSGTQYF. In nucleotides, the CDR3 is TGTGCCAGCAGCCCGGACGGGACCTCAGGGACCCAGTACTTC.

About this clonotype itself: This likely comes from a read error, as the CDR3 has no conserved phenylalanine or tryptophan at its end. Because the CDR3's place on the DNA is in doubt, the DNA is left out and the CDR3 is given as listed by TCRdb. The chain joins TRBV9 to TRBJ2-5; the table's D call TRBD1 went unverified against the DNA. The CDR3 length equals 8 residues, ends included. Germline lookup yields CDR1 SGDLS and CDR2 YYNGEE. CDR3 protein: CASSVQDT.

The genes are TRBV7-2 and TRBJ2-7; 7 bases fit TRBD1. Germline V gene data show CDR1 as SGHTA and CDR2 as FQGNSA. V lost 0 bases, J lost 2 bases, and 13 bases stayed unmatched. The CDR3 is 18 residues long. CDR3 sequence: CASSLALWSHRGTYEQYF. The CDR3 region has the DNA TGTGCCAGCAGCTTAGCGCTCTGGAGCCACAGGGGTACCTACGAGCAGTACTTC.

This clonotype was seen repeatedly, ten times or more. This chain links TRBV2 with TRBJ1-1; D is possibly TRBD1 (5 bases). Germline V gene sequence: CDR1 SNHLY, CDR2 FYNNEI. The CDR3 covers 11 residues. Trimming took 8 bases from V and 8 from J, leaving 12 bases between them. In DNA form, the CDR3 reads TGTGCCAGCGAGCGGGGGTCGGAAGCTTTCTTT. Protein: CASERGSEAFF.

The V gene is TRBV29-1, the J gene TRBJ2-7; 7 nucleotides agree with TRBD1. With V trimmed by 8 bases and J by 2 bases, 9 bases remained unmatched. In germline, CDR1 is SQVTM, CDR2 ANQGSEA. This CDR3 is built from 13 residues. The CDR3 DNA reads as TGCAGCCCCCGGGACAGCGTAACCTACGAGCAGTACTTC. Translated: CSPRDSVTYEQYF.

This clonotype was found many times. CDR3 sequence reads: CASSLGQGRSPLHF. The CDR3 DNA sequence: TGTGCCAGCAGCTTGGGACAGGGCCGTTCACCCCTCCACTTT. The chain has TRBV7-2 and TRBJ1-6; TRBD1 agrees at 9 bases. V lost 3 bases to trimming and J lost 9 bases; unmatched junction nucleotides: 3. In germline, CDR1 is SGHTA, CDR2 FQGNSA. The CDR3 totals 14 residues.

The rearrangement joins TRBV7-2 to TRBJ1-5; D may be TRBD1 (6 bases). V was clipped by 5 bases and J by 11 bases, with 19 bases between them. Germline CDR1 is SGHTA and CDR2 is FQGNSA. This CDR3 is 14 amino acids long. CDR3 sequence (DNA): TGTGCCAGCAGCCGGGGGGGCCGGTTAGAGACCCAGCATTTT. Amino acids: CASSRGGRLETQHF.

The gene calls are TRBV2 and TRBJ2-1; 10 positions agree with TRBD2. The junction had 5 bases not matched to a gene; V was cut back by 6 bases and J by 0 bases. The CDR3 runs to 16 residues. CDR1 is SNHLY and CDR2 is FYNNEI in the germline V gene. CDR3 region: CASSGTSARSYNEQFF. The CDR3 bases are TGTGCCAGCAGCGGGACTAGCGCCCGCTCCTACAATGAGCAGTTCTTC. Variable domain in full (rest from reference TRBV2 and TRBJ2-1): EPEVTQTPSHQVTQMGQEVILRCVPISNHLYFYWYRQILGQKVEFLVSFYNNEISEKSEIFDDQFSVERPDGSNFTLKIRSTKLEDSAMYFCASSGTSARSYNEQFFGPGTRLTVL.

V gene TRBV6-2 or TRBV6-3 combines with J gene TRBJ2-2; D might be TRBD2 (6 bases). In germline, CDR1 is MNHEY, CDR2 SVGEGT. The germline V and J ends were trimmed by 7 bases and 7 bases, with 13 bases remaining between them. The CDR3 has 13 amino acids. The CDR3 loop is CASTPWGDGELFF. The CDR3 coding sequence is TGTGCCAGCACCCCATGGGGGGACGGGGAGCTGTTTTTT.

This clonotype was picked up many times. The chain employs TRBV7-2 and TRBJ1-5; D perhaps matches TRBD1 (5 bases). V was clipped by 5 bases and J by 5 bases, with 13 bases between them. Germline V gene lookup returns CDR1 SGHTA and CDR2 FQGNSA. The CDR3 sequence is 14 residues long. The CDR3 bases are TGTGCCAGCAGCCCAGGGCTCGGGGATCAGCCCCAGCATTTT. Translating gives CASSPGLGDQPQHF. Drawing the rest from reference TRBV7-2 and TRBJ1-5, the complete variable domain is GAGVSQSPSNKVTEKGKDVELRCDPISGHTALYWYRQSLGQGLEFLIYFQGNSAPDKSGLPSDRFSAERTGGSVSTLTIQRTQQEDSAVYLCASSPGLGDQPQHFGDGTRLSIL.

This clonotype has more than one count but fewer than ten. The gene calls are TRBV4-1 and TRBJ1-4; a weak D match, TRBD1 (6 bases). Per the germline V gene, CDR1 is MGHRA and CDR2 is YSYEKL. The length of the CDR3 is 16 residues. The V and J ends lost 0 bases and 2 bases respectively, with 10 bases between them. The CDR3 coding sequence is TGCGCCAGCAGCCAAGAAAACAGGGCGACTAATGAAAAACTGTTTTTT. Encoded protein: CASSQENRATNEKLFF.

The CDR3: CASGVGSGLNNQPQHF. Here the CDR3 DNA reads TGTGCTAGTGGTGTAGGTTCGGGGCTTAACAATCAGCCCCAGCATTTT. The chain recombines TRBV12-5 with TRBJ1-5, with D maybe TRBD1 (5 bases). Germline V lookup: CDR1 LGHNT, CDR2 FRNRAP. The V end was cut by 5 bases, the J end by 3 bases, with 17 bases between. The CDR3 covers 16 residues.

This rearrangement joins TRBV2 to TRBJ1-6; weak D call: TRBD1 (6 bases). The CDR3 totals 12 residues. V was pared by 9 bases and J by 7 bases, with 10 bases between. Germline V gene sequence: CDR1 SNHLY, CDR2 FYNNEI. For the CDR3, the DNA is TGTGCCAGTGAACAGGGCAATTCACCCCTCCACTTT. This encodes CASEQGNSPLHF. The complete variable domain, with remaining parts taken from reference TRBV2 and TRBJ1-6, reads EPEVTQTPSHQVTQMGQEVILRCVPISNHLYFYWYRQILGQKVEFLVSFYNNEISEKSEIFDDQFSVERPDGSNFTLKIRSTKLEDSAMYFCASEQGNSPLHFGNGTRLTVT.

This chain joins TRBV7-9 and TRBJ1-1; the D gene is possibly TRBD1 (6 bases). CDR1 and CDR2 (germline): SEHNR, FQNEAQ (reference sequence). The V end was cut by 3 bases, the J end by 3 bases, with 11 bases between. This CDR3 spans 14 amino acids. For the CDR3, the DNA is TGTGCCAGCAGCTTGGGGGCCTGGGACACTGAAGCTTTCTTT. Translated: CASSLGAWDTEAFF.

This chain joins TRBV12-3 or TRBV12-4 and TRBJ2-6; D not resolved. The CDR3 sequence is 17 residues long. The V gene lost 4 bases and the J gene lost 0 bases, with 13 bases spanning the gap. The CDR3 loop reads CASSYITSGSGANVLTF. The CDR3 DNA is TGTGCCAGCAGTTACATAACGTCCGGCTCTGGGGCCAACGTCCTGACTTTC.

Many counts were recorded for this clonotype. The V and J genes are TRBV5-1 and TRBJ2-5, with 10 bases lining up with TRBD2. The ends lost 1 base at V and 4 bases at J; junction bases unmatched: 7. CDR1 is SGHRS, CDR2 YFSETQ, per germline. The CDR3 contains 16 residues. CDR3 sequence (DNA): TGCGCCAGCAGCTTGCTGGTAGCGGGAGGAAGAGAGACCCAGTACTTC. Translation gives CASSLLVAGGRETQYF.

Worth noting for this clonotype: The CDR3 does not end in the conserved phenylalanine or tryptophan, so this is likely a read error. The rearrangement uses TRBV20-1 and TRBJ1-2; TRBD1 is a possible D gene (6 bases). The CDR3 consists of 11 residues. The germline gives CDR1 DFQATT, CDR2 SNEGSKA (reference sequence). V was pared by 6 bases and J by 10 bases, with 15 bases between. The CDR3 loop is CSAQRRTAYTL. The CDR3 DNA reads TGCAGTGCCCAACGAAGGACAGCCTACACCCTC.

This chain connects TRBV10-3 to TRBJ1-5; 8 positions agree with TRBD1. Germline lookup yields CDR1 ENHRY and CDR2 SYGVKD. Trimming removed 3 bases from V and 11 bases from J; junction bases left unmatched: 15. The CDR3 length is 16 residues. The CDR3 DNA sequence: TGTGCCATCAGTGATGTGACAGGGGCTCTCTCTGGGGCCCAGCATTTT. Protein product: CAISDVTGALSGAQHF.

In the case of this clonotype: Just one base apart from a much larger clone, this may be a read error. This rearrangement joins TRBV6-1 to TRBJ2-5; maybe TRBD1 (5 bases). The CDR3 consists of 13 residues. Trimming cost V 7 bases and J 9 bases, with 18 bases left between them. Germline-derived CDR1 and CDR2 are MNHNS and SASEGT. Here the CDR3 DNA reads TGTGCCAGCATCCCTCCGGCCCTAGGGGCCCAGTACTTC. Its translation: CASIPPALGAQYF.

Remarks on this clonotype: One base away lies a much larger clone, so this may be a sequencing read error. The V gene is TRBV5-1, the J gene TRBJ2-5; 8 bases align to TRBD1. The V gene's germline CDR1 is SGHRS and CDR2 YFSETQ. The CDR3 sequence is 15 residues long. CDR3 in amino acids: CAGSFVGTGRWEQYF. The CDR3 nucleotides are TGCGCCGGCAGCTTTGTAGGGACAGGAAGATGGGAGCAGTACTTC.

The chain has TRBV11-2 and TRBJ2-2; 7 nucleotides line up with TRBD1. The CDR3 spans 17 residues. The V segment lost 0 bases and the J segment 1 base; nucleotides outside the gene matches: 5. The germline V gene has CDR1 SGHAT and CDR2 FQNNGV. As DNA, the CDR3 is TGTGCCAGCAGCTTAGAATTTGGGACAGTGAACACCGGGGAGCTGTTTTTT. It translates to CASSLEFGTVNTGELFF. Drawing the rest from reference TRBV11-2 and TRBJ2-2, the complete variable domain is EAGVAQSPRYKIIEKRQSVAFWCNPISGHATLYWYQQILGQGPKLLIQFQNNGVVDDSQLPKDRFSAERLKGVDSTLKIQPAKLEDSAVYLCASSLEFGTVNTGELFFGEGSRLTVL.

This rearrangement joins TRBV28 to TRBJ1-2, with D maybe TRBD1 (6 bases). The CDR3 has 12 amino acids. V was clipped by 6 bases and J by 8 bases, with 13 bases between them. Looked up from germline, CDR1 is MDHEN and CDR2 is SYDVKM. This chain's CDR3 is CASRGTKNGYTF. The DNA for the CDR3 is TGTGCCAGCAGAGGGACAAAGAACGGCTACACCTTC.

The V call is TRBV19, the J call TRBJ1-1; 8 bases are a match to TRBD1. CDR1 and CDR2 (germline): LNHDA, SQIVND (reference sequence). The trim removed 5 bases at V and 6 bases at J, leaving 8 bases unmatched. The CDR3 totals 14 residues. The CDR3 here is CASSLGQGSAEAFF. In nucleotides, the CDR3 is TGTGCCAGTAGTCTCGGACAGGGTTCCGCTGAAGCTTTCTTT.

This clonotype occurred many times. The chain combines TRBV9 with TRBJ2-7; TRBD1 agrees at 11 bases. With 0 bases clipped from V and 3 bases from J, the junction kept 2 bases outside the gene matches. CDR1 and CDR2 (germline): SGDLS, YYNGEE. This CDR3 is built from 15 residues. The CDR3: CASSVGGQGVYEQYF. The CDR3 nucleotides read TGTGCCAGCAGCGTAGGGGGACAGGGGGTCTACGAGCAGTACTTC. Supplemented by reference TRBV9 and TRBJ2-7, the full variable domain reads DSGVTQTPKHLITATGQRVTLRCSPRSGDLSVYWYQQSLDQGLQFLIQYYNGEERAKGNILERFSAQQFPDLHSELNLSSLELGDSALYFCASSVGGQGVYEQYFGPGTRLTVT.